This TCR beta chain derives from a study of blood T cell repertoires in COVID-19. Study-wide background: COVID-19 samples collected from the United States, Italy and Spain covered acute and convalescent phases. The cDNA or gDNA used as material had been derived from T cells, B-cell-depleted T cells, or PBMCs.

Germline V gene sequence: CDR1 LNHDA, CDR2 SQIVND (reference sequence). The V end lost 4 bases, the J end lost 0 bases, and 12 bases lay between the germline ends. This CDR3 has 16 amino acids. Clones were sequenced by immunoSEQ multiplex PCR, and TCRdb holds only the in-frame ones, with some missing. The sample carries approximately 390,000 clones, roughly 86% recorded once. The study recruited people aged about 18 to 89 years across roughly 23 US areas. Self-reported history from a screening survey and questionnaire set each donor's cohort. Input material: PBMCs or T cells enriched from blood (not recorded which). V usage is TRBV19 and J usage is TRBJ1-4, with a weak D call TRBD1 (6 bases). This clonotype originated in a woman aged 40 to 50 with acute COVID-19. In DNA, the CDR3 is TGTGCCAGTAGTACCAAAAGACAGGCAACTAATGAAAAACTGTTTTTT. Protein: CASSTKRQATNEKLFF. Variable domain in full (rest from reference TRBV19 and TRBJ1-4): DGGITQSPKYLFRKEGQNVTLSCEQNLNHDAMYWYRQDPGQGLRLIYYSQIVNDFQKGDIAEGYSVSREKKESFPLTVTSAQKNPTAFYLCASSTKRQATNEKLFFGSGTQLSVL.